These 20 T cell receptor beta chains were sequenced from one sample in a study of blood T cell repertoires in COVID-19. Using immunoSEQ multiplex PCR, the repertoire was profiled, and TCRdb retains in-frame clones only, with some absent. The sample consists of 200,000 to 300,000 clones, 70% to 90% of them appearing once. The sample taken for sequencing was peripheral blood. The receptors stem from a young man with active or convalescent COVID-19.

The chain combines TRBV7-9 with TRBJ2-7, with TRBD2 identical over 8 bases. With 1 base clipped from V and 1 base from J, the junction kept 3 bases outside the gene matches. CDR3 size: 15 residues. Looked up from germline, CDR1 is SEHNR and CDR2 is FQNEAQ (reference sequence). CDR3 coding DNA: TGTGCCAGCAGCTTAGATAGCGGGGCATCCTACGAGCAGTACTTC. Translating it yields CASSLDSGASYEQYF.

The chain combines TRBV7-6 with TRBJ2-4; 10 bases align to TRBD1. CDR1 and CDR2 from the germline V gene are SGHVS and FNYEAQ. The CDR3 contains 15 residues. Trimming at V came to 5 bases and at J to 7 bases, leaving 8 bases not matched to a gene. In DNA form, the CDR3 reads TGTGCCAGCAGCGCCGGGACAGGGGCGCGGAACATTCAGTACTTC. It codes for CASSAGTGARNIQYF.

In this sample, this clone turned up once. The rearrangement joins TRBV7-9 to TRBJ2-7; 7 bases match TRBD1. The CDR3 is made up of 15 amino acids. The junction had 10 bases not matched to a gene; V was cut back by 2 bases and J by 6 bases. CDR1 is SEHNR and CDR2 is FQNEAQ in the germline V gene (reference sequence). CDR3 residues: CASSLKTGTRAEQYF. The DNA of the CDR3 is TGTGCCAGCAGCTTAAAGACAGGGACGAGGGCCGAGCAGTACTTC.

The chain recombines TRBV12-3 or TRBV12-4 with TRBJ2-5, with D perhaps matching TRBD2 (5 bases). Trimming removed 3 bases from V and 5 bases from J, with 10 bases in between. This CDR3 is 13 amino acids long. The CDR3 nucleotides read TGTGCCAGCAGTTTCACTAGAAGGGAGACCCAGTACTTC. Residues: CASSFTRRETQYF.

The V gene is TRBV19, the J gene TRBJ1-1; 7 nucleotides agree with TRBD1. CDR3 size: 18 residues. Looked up from germline, CDR1 is LNHDA and CDR2 is SQIVND (reference sequence). The V segment lost 0 bases and the J segment 6 bases; nucleotides outside the gene matches: 16. This CDR3 is CASSIDPRQGSVVPEAFF. CDR3 coding DNA: TGTGCCAGTAGTATAGATCCCCGACAGGGATCCGTAGTCCCTGAAGCTTTCTTT.

The chain uses TRBV9 and TRBJ2-2; D is undetermined. Germline CDR1 and CDR2: SGDLS and YYNGEE. The length of the CDR3 is 16 residues. The V end lost 1 base, the J end lost 4 bases, and 14 bases lay between the germline ends. The DNA for the CDR3 is TGTGCCAGCAGCGTAAATCCCCTCCCCCGCACCGGGGAGCTGTTTTTT. This codes for CASSVNPLPRTGELFF.

J is TRBJ1-1 and V is TRBV27, with 7 bases aligning to TRBD1. Germline V gives CDR1 MNHEY, CDR2 SMNVEV (reference sequence). The trim removed 0 bases at V and 6 bases at J, leaving 7 bases unmatched. CDR3 size: 15 residues. CDR3 DNA: TGTGCCAGCAGTTTATCGCAGGGGGGATTCGCTGAAGCTTTCTTT. Residues: CASSLSQGGFAEAFF.

The chain uses TRBV20-1 and TRBJ2-1; D unclear. Germline assignment: CDR1 DFQATT and CDR2 SNEGSKA (reference sequence). The CDR3 totals 14 residues. The germline V and J ends were trimmed by 3 bases and 5 bases, with 14 bases remaining between them. The CDR3 nucleotides read TGCAGTGCTAGTCGGCCCTTAGCAGACAATGAGCAGTTCTTC. This codes for CSASRPLADNEQFF.

This chain links TRBV30 with TRBJ2-1; 7 bases line up with TRBD2. With V trimmed by 8 bases and J by 6 bases, 13 bases remained unmatched. There are 14 residues in the CDR3. The germline gives CDR1 GTSNPN, CDR2 SVGIG (reference sequence). Written as DNA, the CDR3 is TGTGCCAGCCAGTCGCGGGGGTCGTTCAATGAGCAGTTCTTC. Protein: CASQSRGSFNEQFF.

The genes are TRBV6-5 and TRBJ1-2; 9 bases match TRBD1. The CDR3 extends over 14 amino acids. CDR1 is MNHEY, CDR2 SVGAGI, per germline. V was pared by 5 bases and J by 6 bases, with 7 bases of the junction left unmatched. This chain's CDR3 is CASSPPGTGNGYTF. Written as DNA, the CDR3 is TGTGCCAGCAGTCCCCCCGGGACAGGGAATGGCTACACCTTC.

The chain couples TRBV11-2 to TRBJ2-1, with a weak D call TRBD1 (5 bases). The V end lost 0 bases, the J end lost 4 bases, and 10 bases lay between the germline ends. Looked up from germline, CDR1 is SGHAT and CDR2 is FQNNGV. The CDR3 has 15 residues. The CDR3 loop reads CASSLEGPGYNEQFF. The CDR3 region has the DNA TGTGCCAGCAGCTTAGAGGGGCCGGGTTACAATGAGCAGTTCTTC.

The chain combines TRBV5-4 with TRBJ2-1, with 7 nucleotides matching TRBD1. Germline V gene lookup returns CDR1 SGHNT and CDR2 YYREEE (reference sequence). There are 13 residues in the CDR3. J gave up 7 bases and V 3 bases, and 4 bases lay outside the gene matches. CDR3 sequence (DNA): TGTGCCAGCAGCTCAGGGACAGCTAATGAGCAGTTCTTC. Its protein is CASSSGTANEQFF.

A single count supports this clone. The chain recombines TRBV29-1 with TRBJ1-2, with 7 bases matching TRBD1. Germline assignment: CDR1 SQVTM and CDR2 ANQGSEA. This CDR3 spans 14 amino acids. V was pared by 2 bases and J by 7 bases, with 10 bases of the junction left unmatched. The CDR3 DNA reads as TGCAGCGTTGAATGCCAACAGGGGAGGTGTGGCTACACCTTC. Amino acids: CSVECQQGRCGYTF.

The V and J genes are TRBV4-1 and TRBJ1-6; D gene uncertain. V was shortened by 4 bases and J by 5 bases, with 9 bases between the two germline ends. CDR3 length: 14 residues. Germline V CDR1 and CDR2: MGHRA, YSYEKL. CDR3 in amino acids: CASSLGADNSPLHF. The CDR3 DNA follows: TGCGCCAGCAGCCTCGGAGCAGATAATTCACCCCTCCACTTT.

CDR3: CASRTGMSSYNEQFF. The CDR3 DNA reads as TGTGCCAGCAGGACGGGGATGAGCTCCTACAATGAGCAGTTCTTC. The J gene is TRBJ2-1, the V gene TRBV11-2, with D possibly matching TRBD2 (5 bases). Trimming stripped 6 bases from V and 0 bases from J, with 12 bases between. CDR1 and CDR2 from the germline V gene are SGHAT and FQNNGV. CDR3 length equals 15 residues.

V and J are TRBV30 and TRBJ2-5; D perhaps matches TRBD1 (7 bases). Trimming removed 3 bases from V and 5 bases from J, with 16 bases in between. Germline V gene data show CDR1 as GTSNPN and CDR2 as SVGIG (reference sequence). The CDR3 extends over 14 amino acids. The CDR3 loop is CAWSPTAGGETQYF. As DNA, the CDR3 is TGTGCCTGGAGCCCCACGGCAGGGGGGGAGACCCAGTACTTC.

The CDR3 loop is CASSQTSGDLLSYNEQFF. In nucleotides, the CDR3 is TGTGCCAGCAGCCAAACTAGCGGGGACCTACTTTCCTACAATGAGCAGTTCTTC. This chain uses TRBV7-9 with TRBJ2-1, with TRBD2 matching over 10 bases. Germline-derived CDR1 and CDR2 are SEHNR and FQNEAQ (reference sequence). The V and J ends lost 5 bases and 1 base, in that order; junction bases with no gene match: 11. The CDR3 has 18 amino acids.

The rearrangement links TRBV19 to TRBJ1-1, with D unclear. The germline V and J ends were trimmed by 1 base and 1 base, with 7 bases remaining between them. Germline CDR1 and CDR2: LNHDA and SQIVND (reference sequence). The CDR3 runs to 14 residues. The CDR3 sequence is CASSIGGENTEAFF. The CDR3 nucleotides are TGTGCCAGTAGTATAGGGGGAGAGAACACTGAAGCTTTCTTT.

The chain carries TRBV10-3 and TRBJ2-3, with a tentative D call TRBD1 (6 bases). Germline V gives CDR1 ENHRY, CDR2 SYGVKD. The CDR3 covers 14 residues. Trimming stripped 6 bases from V and 0 bases from J, with 10 bases between. CDR3 loop: CAIRPGTSTDTQYF. The CDR3 coding sequence is TGTGCCATCAGGCCCGGGACAAGCACAGATACGCAGTATTTT.

The chain employs TRBV5-6 and TRBJ2-4; 8 nucleotides line up with TRBD2. In germline, CDR1 is SGHDT, CDR2 YYEEEE. CDR3 length: 14 residues. Trimming removed 4 bases from V and 7 bases from J; junction bases left unmatched: 7. The CDR3 DNA follows: TGTGCCAGCAGCCCCCCGGGGGGGCTTAACATTCAGTACTTC. It specifies CASSPPGGLNIQYF.